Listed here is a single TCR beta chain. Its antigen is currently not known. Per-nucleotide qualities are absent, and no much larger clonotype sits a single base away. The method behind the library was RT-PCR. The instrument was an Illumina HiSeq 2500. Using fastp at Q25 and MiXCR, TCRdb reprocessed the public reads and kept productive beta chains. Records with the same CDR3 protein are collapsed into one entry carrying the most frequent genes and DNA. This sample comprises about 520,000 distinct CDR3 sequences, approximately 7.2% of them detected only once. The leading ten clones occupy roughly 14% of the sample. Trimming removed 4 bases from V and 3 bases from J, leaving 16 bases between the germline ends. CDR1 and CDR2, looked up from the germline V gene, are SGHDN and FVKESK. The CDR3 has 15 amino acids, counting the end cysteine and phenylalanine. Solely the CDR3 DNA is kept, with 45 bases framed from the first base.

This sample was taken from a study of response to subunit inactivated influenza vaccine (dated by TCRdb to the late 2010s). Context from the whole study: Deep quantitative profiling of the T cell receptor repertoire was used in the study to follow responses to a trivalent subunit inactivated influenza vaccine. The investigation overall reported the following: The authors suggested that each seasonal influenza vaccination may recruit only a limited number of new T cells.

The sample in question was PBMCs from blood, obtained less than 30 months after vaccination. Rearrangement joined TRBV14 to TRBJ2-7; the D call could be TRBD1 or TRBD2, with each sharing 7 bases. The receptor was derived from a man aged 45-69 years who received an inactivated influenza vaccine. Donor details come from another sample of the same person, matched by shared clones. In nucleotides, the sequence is TGTGCCAGCAGCCTCCCAGGGGGGGGTAGCTACGAGCAGTACTTC. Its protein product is CASSLPGGGSYEQYF.